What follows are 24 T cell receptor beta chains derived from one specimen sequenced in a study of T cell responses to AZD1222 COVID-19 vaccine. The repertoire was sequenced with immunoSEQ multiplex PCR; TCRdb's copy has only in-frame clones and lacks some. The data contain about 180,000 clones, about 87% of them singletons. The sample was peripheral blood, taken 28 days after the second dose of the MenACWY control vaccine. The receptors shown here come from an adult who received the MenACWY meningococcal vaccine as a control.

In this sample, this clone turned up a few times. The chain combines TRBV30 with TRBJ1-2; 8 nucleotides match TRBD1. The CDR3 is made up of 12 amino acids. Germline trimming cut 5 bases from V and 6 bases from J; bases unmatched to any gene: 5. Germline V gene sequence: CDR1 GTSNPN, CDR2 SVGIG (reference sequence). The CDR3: CAWEMDRDGYTF. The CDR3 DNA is TGTGCCTGGGAAATGGACAGGGATGGCTACACCTTC.

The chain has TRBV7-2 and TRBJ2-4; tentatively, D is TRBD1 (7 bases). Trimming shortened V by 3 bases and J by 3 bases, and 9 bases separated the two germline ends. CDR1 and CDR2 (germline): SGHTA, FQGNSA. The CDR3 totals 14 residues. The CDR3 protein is CASSLQGGKNIQYF. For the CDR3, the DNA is TGTGCCAGCAGCTTGCAGGGGGGCAAAAACATTCAGTACTTC.

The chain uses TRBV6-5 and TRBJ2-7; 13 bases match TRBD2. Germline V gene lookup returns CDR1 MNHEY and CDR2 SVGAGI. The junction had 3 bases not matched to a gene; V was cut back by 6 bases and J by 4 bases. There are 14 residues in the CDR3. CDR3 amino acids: CASRRGLAGYEQYF. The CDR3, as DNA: TGTGCCAGCAGACGGGGACTAGCGGGGTACGAGCAGTACTTC.

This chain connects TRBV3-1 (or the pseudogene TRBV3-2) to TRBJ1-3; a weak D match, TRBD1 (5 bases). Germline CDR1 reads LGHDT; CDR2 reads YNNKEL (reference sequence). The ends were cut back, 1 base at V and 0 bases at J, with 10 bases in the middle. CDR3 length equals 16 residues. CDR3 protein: CASSQGAGISGNTIYF. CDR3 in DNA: TGTGCCAGCAGCCAAGGGGCAGGGATCTCTGGAAACACCATATATTTT.

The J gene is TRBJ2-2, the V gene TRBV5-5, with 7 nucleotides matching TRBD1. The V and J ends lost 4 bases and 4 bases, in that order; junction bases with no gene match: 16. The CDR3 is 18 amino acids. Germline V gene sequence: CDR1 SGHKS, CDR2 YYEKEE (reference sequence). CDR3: CASSPTIRQGLGTGELFF. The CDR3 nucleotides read TGTGCCAGCAGCCCCACTATTCGACAGGGCCTTGGCACCGGGGAGCTGTTTTTT.

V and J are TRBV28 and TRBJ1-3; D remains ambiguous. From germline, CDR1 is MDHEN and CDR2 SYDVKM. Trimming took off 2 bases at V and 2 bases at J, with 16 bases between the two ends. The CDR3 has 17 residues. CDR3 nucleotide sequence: TGTGCCAGCAGTTTAACCTATTTGCGCGGGGCTGGAAACACCATATATTTT. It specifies CASSLTYLRGAGNTIYF.

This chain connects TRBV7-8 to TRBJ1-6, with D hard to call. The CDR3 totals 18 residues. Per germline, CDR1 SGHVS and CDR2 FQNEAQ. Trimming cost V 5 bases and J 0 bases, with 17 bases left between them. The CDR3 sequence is CASSTRLTESSYNSPLHF. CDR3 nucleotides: TGTGCCAGCAGCACCCGGTTGACCGAGAGCTCCTATAATTCACCCCTCCACTTT.

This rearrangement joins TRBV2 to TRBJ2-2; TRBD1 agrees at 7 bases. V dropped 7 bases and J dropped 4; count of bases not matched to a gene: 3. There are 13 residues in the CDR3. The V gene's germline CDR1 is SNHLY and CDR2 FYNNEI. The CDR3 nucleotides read TGTGCCAGCAAGGGGGCGTCCACCGGGGAGCTGTTTTTT. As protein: CASKGASTGELFF.

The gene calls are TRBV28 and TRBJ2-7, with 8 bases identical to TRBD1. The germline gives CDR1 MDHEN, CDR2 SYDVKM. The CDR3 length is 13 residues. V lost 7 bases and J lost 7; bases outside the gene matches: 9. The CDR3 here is CASIQGAFGEQYF. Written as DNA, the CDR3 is TGTGCCAGCATCCAGGGGGCGTTCGGGGAGCAGTACTTC.

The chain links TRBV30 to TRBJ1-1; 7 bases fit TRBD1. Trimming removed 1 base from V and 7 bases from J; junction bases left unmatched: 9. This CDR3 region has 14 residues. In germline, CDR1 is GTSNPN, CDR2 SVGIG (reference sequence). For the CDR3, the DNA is TGTGCCTGGAGTGATGTACAGGGGATAGATGAAGCTTTCTTT. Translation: CAWSDVQGIDEAFF.

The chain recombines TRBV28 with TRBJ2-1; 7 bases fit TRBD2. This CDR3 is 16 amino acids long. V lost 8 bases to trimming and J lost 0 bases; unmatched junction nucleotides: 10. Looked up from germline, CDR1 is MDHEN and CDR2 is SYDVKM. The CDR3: CASPPGTIGSYNEQFF. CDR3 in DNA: TGTGCCAGCCCCCCCGGGACTATCGGCTCCTACAATGAGCAGTTCTTC.

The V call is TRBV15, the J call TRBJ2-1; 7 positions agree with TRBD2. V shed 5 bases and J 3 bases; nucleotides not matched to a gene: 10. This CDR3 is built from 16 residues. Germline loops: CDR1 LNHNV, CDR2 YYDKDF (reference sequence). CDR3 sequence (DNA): TGTGCCACCAGCCATGGGGGGGAGGTTCTCTACAATGAGCAGTTCTTC. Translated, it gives CATSHGGEVLYNEQFF.

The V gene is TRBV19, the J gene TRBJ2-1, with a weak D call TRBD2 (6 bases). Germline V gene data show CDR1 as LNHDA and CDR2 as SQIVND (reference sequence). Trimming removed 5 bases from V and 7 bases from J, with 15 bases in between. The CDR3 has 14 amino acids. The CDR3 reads CASSFTSRENEQFF. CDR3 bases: TGTGCCAGTAGTTTCACATCCCGGGAGAATGAGCAGTTCTTC.

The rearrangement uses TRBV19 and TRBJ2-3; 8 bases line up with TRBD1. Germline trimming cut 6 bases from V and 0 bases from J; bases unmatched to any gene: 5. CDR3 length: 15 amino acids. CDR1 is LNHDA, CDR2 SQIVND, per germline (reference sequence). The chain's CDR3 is CASRDRGGSTDTQYF. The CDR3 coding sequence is TGTGCCAGTAGAGACAGGGGCGGGAGCACAGATACGCAGTATTTT.

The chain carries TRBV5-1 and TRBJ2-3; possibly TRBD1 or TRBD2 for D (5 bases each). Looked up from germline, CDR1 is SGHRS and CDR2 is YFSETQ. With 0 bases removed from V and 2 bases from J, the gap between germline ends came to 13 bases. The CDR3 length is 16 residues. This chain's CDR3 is CASSLAGARYTDTQYF. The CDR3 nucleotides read TGCGCCAGCAGCTTGGCCGGGGCCCGTTACACAGATACGCAGTATTTT.

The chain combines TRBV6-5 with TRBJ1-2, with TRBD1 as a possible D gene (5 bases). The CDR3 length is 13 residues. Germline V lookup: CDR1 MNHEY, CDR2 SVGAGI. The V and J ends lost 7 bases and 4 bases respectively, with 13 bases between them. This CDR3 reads CASKDSPAYGYTF. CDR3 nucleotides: TGTGCCAGCAAAGACAGCCCTGCCTATGGCTACACCTTC.

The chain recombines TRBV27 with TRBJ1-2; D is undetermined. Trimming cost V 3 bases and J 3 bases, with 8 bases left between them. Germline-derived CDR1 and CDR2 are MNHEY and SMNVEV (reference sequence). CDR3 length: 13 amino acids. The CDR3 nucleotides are TGTGCCAGCAGTTTTCAGAACTACTATGGCTACACCTTC. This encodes CASSFQNYYGYTF.

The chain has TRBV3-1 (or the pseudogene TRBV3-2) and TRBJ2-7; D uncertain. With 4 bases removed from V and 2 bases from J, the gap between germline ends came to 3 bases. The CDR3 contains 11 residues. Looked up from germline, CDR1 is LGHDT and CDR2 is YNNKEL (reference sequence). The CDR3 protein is CASSRTYEQYF. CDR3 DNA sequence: TGTGCCAGCAGCCGGACCTACGAGCAGTACTTC.

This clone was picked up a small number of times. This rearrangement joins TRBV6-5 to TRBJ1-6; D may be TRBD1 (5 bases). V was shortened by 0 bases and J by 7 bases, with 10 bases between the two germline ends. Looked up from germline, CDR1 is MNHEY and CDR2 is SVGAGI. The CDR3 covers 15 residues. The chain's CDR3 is CASSYSGPYNSPLHF. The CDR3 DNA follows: TGTGCCAGCAGTTACTCGGGGCCTTACAATTCACCCCTCCACTTT.

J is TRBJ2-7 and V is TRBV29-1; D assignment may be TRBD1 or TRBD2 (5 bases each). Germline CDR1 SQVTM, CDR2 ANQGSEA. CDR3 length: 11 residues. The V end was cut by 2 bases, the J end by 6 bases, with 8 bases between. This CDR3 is CSVELGVEQYF. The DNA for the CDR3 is TGCAGCGTTGAATTGGGGGTCGAGCAGTACTTC.

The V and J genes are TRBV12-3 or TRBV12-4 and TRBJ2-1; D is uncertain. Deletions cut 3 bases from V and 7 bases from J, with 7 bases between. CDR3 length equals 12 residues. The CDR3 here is CASSLARNEQFF. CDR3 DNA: TGTGCCAGCAGTTTGGCTCGGAATGAGCAGTTCTTC.

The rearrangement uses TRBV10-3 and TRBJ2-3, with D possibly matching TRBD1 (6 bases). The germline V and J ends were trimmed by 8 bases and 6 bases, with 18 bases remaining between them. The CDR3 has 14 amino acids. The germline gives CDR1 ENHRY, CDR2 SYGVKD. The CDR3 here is CAIRSAQGRDTQYF. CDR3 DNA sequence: TGTGCCATCCGATCGGCACAGGGCCGGGATACGCAGTATTTT.

The CDR3 spells CASSYSTGRKSSYEQYF. The CDR3 nucleotides read TGTGCCAGCAGTTACTCGACTGGGCGGAAGAGCTCCTACGAGCAGTACTTC. J is TRBJ2-7 and V is TRBV6-2 or TRBV6-3; D is ambiguous. V shed 0 bases and J shed 0 bases, with 15 bases lying between them. The CDR3 is made up of 17 amino acids. CDR1 and CDR2 from the germline V gene are MNHEY and SVGEGT.

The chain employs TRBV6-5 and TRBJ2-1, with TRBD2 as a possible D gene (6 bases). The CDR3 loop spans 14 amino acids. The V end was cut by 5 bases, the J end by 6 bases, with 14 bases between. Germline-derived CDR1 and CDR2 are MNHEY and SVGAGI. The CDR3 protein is CASSRETSFNEQFF. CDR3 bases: TGTGCCAGCAGTCGGGAGACAAGTTTCAATGAGCAGTTCTTC.